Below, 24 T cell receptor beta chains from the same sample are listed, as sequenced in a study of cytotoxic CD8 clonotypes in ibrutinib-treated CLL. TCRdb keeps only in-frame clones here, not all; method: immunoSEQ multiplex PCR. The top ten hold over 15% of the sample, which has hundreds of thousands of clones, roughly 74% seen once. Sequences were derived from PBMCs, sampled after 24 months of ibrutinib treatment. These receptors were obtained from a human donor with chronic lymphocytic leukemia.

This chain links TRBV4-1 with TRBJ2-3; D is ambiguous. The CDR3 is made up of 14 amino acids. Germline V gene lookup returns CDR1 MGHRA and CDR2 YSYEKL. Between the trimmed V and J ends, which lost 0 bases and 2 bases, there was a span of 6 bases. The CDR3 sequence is CASSQDYLTDTQYF. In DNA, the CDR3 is TGCGCCAGCAGCCAAGACTACCTCACAGATACGCAGTATTTT.

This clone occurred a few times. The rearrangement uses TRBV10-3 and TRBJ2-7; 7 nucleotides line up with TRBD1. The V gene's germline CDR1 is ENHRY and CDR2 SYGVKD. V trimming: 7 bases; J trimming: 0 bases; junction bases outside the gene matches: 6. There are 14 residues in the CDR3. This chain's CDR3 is CAITDRESSYEQYF. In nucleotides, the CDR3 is TGTGCCATCACCGACAGGGAAAGCTCCTACGAGCAGTACTTC.

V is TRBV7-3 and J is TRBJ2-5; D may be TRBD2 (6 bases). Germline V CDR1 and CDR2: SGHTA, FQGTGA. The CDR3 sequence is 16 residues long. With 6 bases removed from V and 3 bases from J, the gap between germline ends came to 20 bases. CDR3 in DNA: TGTGCCAGCAGTCTTAAAGCGGGCCGAGTCAAAGAGACCCAGTACTTC. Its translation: CASSLKAGRVKETQYF.

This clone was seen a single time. CDR3 nucleotides: TGTGCCAGTAGTATTCCCCGAACTAGCGGAGCCTCCTACAATGAGCAGTTCTTC. As protein: CASSIPRTSGASYNEQFF. The chain couples TRBV19 to TRBJ2-1; 8 bases align to TRBD2. Losses at the gene ends were 3 bases for V and 0 bases for J; bases not matched to a gene: 10. The CDR3 loop spans 18 amino acids. The germline gives CDR1 LNHDA, CDR2 SQIVND (reference sequence).

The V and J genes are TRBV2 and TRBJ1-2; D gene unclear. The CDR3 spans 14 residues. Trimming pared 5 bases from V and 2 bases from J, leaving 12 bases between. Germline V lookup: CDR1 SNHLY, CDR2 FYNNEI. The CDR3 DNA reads TGTGCCAGCAGTCTAAACTTAGAGAACTATGGCTACACCTTC. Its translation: CASSLNLENYGYTF.

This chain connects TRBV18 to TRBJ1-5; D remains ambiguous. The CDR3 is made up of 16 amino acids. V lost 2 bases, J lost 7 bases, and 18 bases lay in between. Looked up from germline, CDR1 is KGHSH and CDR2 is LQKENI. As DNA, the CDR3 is TGTGCCAGCTCACCAGCGGACCTACTGCTAGAGCAGCCCCAGCATTTT. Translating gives CASSPADLLLEQPQHF.

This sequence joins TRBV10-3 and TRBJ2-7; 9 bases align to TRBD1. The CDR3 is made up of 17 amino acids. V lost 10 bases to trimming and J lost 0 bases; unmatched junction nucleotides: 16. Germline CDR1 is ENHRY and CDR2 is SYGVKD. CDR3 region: CATSGQGRPRSSYEQYF. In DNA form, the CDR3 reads TGTGCCACCTCAGGACAGGGGAGGCCAAGGAGCTCCTACGAGCAGTACTTC.

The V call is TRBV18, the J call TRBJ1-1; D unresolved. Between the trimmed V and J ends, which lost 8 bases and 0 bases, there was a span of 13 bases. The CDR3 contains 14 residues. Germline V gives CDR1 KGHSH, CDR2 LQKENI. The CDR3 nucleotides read TGTGCCAGCGCTTTAAATGGGCTGAACACTGAAGCTTTCTTT. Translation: CASALNGLNTEAFF.

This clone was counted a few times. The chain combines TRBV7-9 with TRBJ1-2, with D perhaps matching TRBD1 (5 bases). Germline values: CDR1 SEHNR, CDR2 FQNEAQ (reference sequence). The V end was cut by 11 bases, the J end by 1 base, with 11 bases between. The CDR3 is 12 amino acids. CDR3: CAGGAVNYGYTF. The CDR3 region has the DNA TGTGCCGGAGGGGCCGTTAACTATGGCTACACCTTC.

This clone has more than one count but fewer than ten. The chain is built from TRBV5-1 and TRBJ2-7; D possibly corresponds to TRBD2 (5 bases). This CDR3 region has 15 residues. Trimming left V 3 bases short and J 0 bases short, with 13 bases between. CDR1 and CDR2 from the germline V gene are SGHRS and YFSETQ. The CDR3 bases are TGCGCCAGCAGCTCGGGAAACTCATACTCCTACGAGCAGTACTTC. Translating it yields CASSSGNSYSYEQYF.

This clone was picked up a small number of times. The CDR3 nucleotides read TGTGCCTGTTTACTCGCAGGGAGGGAATATGGCTACACCTTC. It yields the protein CACLLAGREYGYTF. The chain combines TRBV30 with TRBJ1-2; the D gene is possibly TRBD1 (5 bases). V was clipped by 6 bases and J by 5 bases, with 19 bases between them. Looked up from germline, CDR1 is GTSNPN and CDR2 is SVGIG (reference sequence). This CDR3 contains 14 residues. Drawing the rest from reference TRBV30 and TRBJ1-2, the complete variable domain is SQTIHQWPATLVQPVGSPLSLECTVEGTSNPNLYWYRQAAGRGLQLLFYSVGIGQISSEVPQNLSASRPQDRQFILSSKKLLLSDSGFYLCACLLAGREYGYTFGSGTRLTVV.

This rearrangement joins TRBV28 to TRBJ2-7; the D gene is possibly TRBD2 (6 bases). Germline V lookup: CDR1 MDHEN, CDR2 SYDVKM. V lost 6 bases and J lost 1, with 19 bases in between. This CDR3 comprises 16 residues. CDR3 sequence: CASRTIPGGNSYEQYF. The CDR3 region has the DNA TGTGCCAGCAGAACAATTCCGGGCGGGAATTCCTACGAGCAGTACTTC.

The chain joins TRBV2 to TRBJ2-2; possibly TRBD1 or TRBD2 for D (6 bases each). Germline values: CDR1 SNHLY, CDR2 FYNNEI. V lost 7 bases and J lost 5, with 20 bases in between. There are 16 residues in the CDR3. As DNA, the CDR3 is TGTGCCAGCAATCGTTTCGGGGGCCGTCTGACCGGGGAGCTGTTTTTT. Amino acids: CASNRFGGRLTGELFF.

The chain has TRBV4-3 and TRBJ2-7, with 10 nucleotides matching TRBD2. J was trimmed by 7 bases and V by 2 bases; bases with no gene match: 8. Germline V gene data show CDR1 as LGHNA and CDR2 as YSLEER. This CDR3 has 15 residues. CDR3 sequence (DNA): TGCGCCAGCAGCCAAAAGCGGGAGGGGTTCAGGGAGCAGTACTTC. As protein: CASSQKREGFREQYF.

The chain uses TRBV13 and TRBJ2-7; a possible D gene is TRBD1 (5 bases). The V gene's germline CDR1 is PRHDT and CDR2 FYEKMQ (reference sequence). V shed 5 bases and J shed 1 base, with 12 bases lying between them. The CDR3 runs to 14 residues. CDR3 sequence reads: CASSEGHPSYEQYF. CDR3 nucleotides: TGTGCCAGCAGCGAAGGACATCCATCCTACGAGCAGTACTTC.

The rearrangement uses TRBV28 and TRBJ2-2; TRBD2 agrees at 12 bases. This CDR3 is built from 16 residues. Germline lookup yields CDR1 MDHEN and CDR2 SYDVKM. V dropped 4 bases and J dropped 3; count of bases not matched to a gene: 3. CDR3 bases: TGTGCCAGCAGTTCGACTAGCGGGAGTTACACCGGGGAGCTGTTTTTT. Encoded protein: CASSSTSGSYTGELFF.

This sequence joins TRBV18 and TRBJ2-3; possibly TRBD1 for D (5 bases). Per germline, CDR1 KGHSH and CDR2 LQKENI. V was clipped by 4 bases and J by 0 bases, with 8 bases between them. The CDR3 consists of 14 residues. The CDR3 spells CASSLDMSTDTQYF. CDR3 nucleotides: TGTGCCAGCTCACTGGACATGAGCACAGATACGCAGTATTTT.

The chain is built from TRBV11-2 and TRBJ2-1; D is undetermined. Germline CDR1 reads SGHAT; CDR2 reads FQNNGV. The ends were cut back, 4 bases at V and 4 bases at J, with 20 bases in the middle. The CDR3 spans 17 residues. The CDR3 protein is CASSSPYVELGYNEQFF. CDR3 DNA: TGTGCCAGCAGCTCTCCCTACGTGGAGTTGGGATACAATGAGCAGTTCTTC.

The CDR3 nucleotides read TGTGCCAGCAGCCTGGGACGGATCTATGGCTACACCTTC. Encoded protein: CASSLGRIYGYTF. The gene calls are TRBV9 and TRBJ1-2; the D gene is possibly TRBD1 (5 bases). Deletions cut 4 bases from V and 4 bases from J, with 11 bases between. CDR1 is SGDLS, CDR2 YYNGEE, per germline. The CDR3 extends over 13 amino acids.

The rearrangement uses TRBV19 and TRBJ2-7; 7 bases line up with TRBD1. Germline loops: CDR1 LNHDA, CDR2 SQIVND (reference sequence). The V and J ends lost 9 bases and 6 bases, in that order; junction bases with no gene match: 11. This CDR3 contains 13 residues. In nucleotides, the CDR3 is TGTGCCAGCGGCAAGGGACAGACCTTCGAGCAGTACTTC. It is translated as CASGKGQTFEQYF.

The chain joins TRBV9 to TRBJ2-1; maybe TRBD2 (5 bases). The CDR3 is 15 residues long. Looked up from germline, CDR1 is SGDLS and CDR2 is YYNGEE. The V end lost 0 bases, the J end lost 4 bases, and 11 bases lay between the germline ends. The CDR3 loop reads CASSVVVGEYNEQFF. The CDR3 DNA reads TGTGCCAGCAGCGTAGTCGTGGGAGAGTACAATGAGCAGTTCTTC.

The CDR3 region has the DNA TGTGCCAGCACGGGCGTCGGGGGCTACGAGCAGTACTTC. Translated, it gives CASTGVGGYEQYF. The rearrangement links TRBV6-5 to TRBJ2-7, with D tentatively TRBD2 (6 bases). Germline lookup yields CDR1 MNHEY and CDR2 SVGAGI. CDR3 length: 13 amino acids. The V end lost 7 bases, the J end lost 3 bases, and 13 bases lay between the germline ends.

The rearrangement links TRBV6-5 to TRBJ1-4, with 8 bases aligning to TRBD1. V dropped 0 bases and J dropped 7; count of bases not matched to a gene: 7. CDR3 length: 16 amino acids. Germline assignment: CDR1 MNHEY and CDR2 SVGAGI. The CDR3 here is CASSYSGTGDGEKLFF. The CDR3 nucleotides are TGTGCCAGCAGTTACTCCGGGACAGGCGATGGTGAAAAACTGTTTTTT.

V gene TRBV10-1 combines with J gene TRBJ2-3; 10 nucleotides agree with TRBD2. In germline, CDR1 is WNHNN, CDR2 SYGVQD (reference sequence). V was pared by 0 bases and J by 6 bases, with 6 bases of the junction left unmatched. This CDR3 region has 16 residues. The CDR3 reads CASSESTAGGRDTQYF. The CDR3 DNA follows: TGCGCCAGCAGTGAGTCGACAGCGGGAGGGCGGGATACGCAGTATTTT.